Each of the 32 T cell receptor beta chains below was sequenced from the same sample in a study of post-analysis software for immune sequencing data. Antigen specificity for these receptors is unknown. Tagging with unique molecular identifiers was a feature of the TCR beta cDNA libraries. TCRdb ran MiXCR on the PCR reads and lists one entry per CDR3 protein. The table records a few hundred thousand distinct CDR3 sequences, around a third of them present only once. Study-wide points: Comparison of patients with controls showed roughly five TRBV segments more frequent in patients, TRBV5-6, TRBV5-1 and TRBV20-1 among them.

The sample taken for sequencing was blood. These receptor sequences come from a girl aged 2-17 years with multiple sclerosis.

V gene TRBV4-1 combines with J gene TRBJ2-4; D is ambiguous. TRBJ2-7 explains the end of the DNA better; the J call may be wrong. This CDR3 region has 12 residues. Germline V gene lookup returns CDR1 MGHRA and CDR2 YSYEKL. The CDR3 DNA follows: TGCGCCAGCAGCCAAGACTGCTACGAGCAGTACTTC. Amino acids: CASSQDCYEQYF.

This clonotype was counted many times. The CDR3 here is CSARPGATRETQYF. The CDR3 DNA follows: TGCAGTGCTAGACCGGGGGCTACGCGGGAGACCCAGTACTTC. The V call is TRBV20-1, the J call TRBJ2-5; the D gene could be TRBD1 or TRBD2 (6 bases each). Per the germline V gene, CDR1 is DFQATT and CDR2 is SNEGSKA (reference sequence). There are 14 residues in the CDR3. V was cut by 2 bases and J by 5 bases, with 15 bases left in between.

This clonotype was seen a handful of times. In DNA, the CDR3 is TGTGCCAGCAGCTCTAGCGGGGGGGCCAGAGATACGCAGTATTTT. Amino acid sequence: CASSSSGGARDTQYF. This chain links TRBV11-2 with TRBJ2-3; TRBD2 agrees at 12 bases. V lost 4 bases, J lost 5 bases, and 4 bases stayed unmatched. The CDR3 loop spans 15 amino acids. Germline V gene lookup returns CDR1 SGHAT and CDR2 FQNNGV. The full variable domain, in which reference TRBV11-2 and TRBJ2-3 provide the parts outside the CDR3, is EAGVAQSPRYKIIEKRQSVAFWCNPISGHATLYWYQQILGQGPKLLIQFQNNGVVDDSQLPKDRFSAERLKGVDSTLKIQPAKLEDSAVYLCASSSSGGARDTQYFGPGTRLTVL.

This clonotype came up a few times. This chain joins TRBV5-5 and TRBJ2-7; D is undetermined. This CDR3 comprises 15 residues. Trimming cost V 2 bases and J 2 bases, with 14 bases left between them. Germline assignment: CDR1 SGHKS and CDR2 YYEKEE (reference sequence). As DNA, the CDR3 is TGTGCCAGCAGCTTTACGGTGGCACGTACCTACGAGCAGTACTTC. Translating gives CASSFTVARTYEQYF.

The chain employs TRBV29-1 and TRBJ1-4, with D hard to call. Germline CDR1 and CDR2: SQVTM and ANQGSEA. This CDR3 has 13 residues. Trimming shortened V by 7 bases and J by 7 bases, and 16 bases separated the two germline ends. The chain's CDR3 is CSAFGGVGEKLFF. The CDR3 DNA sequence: TGCAGCGCCTTTGGCGGCGTGGGTGAAAAACTGTTTTTT.

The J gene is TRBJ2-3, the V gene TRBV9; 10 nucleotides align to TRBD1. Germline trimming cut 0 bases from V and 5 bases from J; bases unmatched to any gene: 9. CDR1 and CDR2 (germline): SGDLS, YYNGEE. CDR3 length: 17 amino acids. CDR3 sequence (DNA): TGTGCCAGCAGCGTAGCTCTCGGGGACAGGGGAGAAGATACGCAGTATTTT. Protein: CASSVALGDRGEDTQYF.

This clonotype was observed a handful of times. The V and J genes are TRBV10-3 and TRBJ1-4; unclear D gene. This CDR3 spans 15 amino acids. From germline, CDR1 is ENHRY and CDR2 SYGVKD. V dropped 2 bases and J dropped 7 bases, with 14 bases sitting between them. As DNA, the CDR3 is TGTGCCATCAGTGAGCCCGGGGAAGGGAGTGAAAAACTGTTTTTT. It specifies CAISEPGEGSEKLFF.

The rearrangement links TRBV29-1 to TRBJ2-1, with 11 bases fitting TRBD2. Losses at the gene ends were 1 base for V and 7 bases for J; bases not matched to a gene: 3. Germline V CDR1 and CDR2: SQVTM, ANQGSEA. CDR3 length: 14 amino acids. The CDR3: CSVEASGGWNEQFF. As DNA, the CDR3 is TGCAGCGTTGAAGCTAGCGGGGGGTGGAATGAGCAGTTCTTC.

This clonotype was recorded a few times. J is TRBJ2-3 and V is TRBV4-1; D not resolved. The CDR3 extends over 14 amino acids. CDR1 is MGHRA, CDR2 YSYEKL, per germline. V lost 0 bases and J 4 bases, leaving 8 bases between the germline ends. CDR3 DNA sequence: TGCGCCAGCAGCCAAGATCTTTCGGCAGATACGCAGTATTTT. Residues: CASSQDLSADTQYF.

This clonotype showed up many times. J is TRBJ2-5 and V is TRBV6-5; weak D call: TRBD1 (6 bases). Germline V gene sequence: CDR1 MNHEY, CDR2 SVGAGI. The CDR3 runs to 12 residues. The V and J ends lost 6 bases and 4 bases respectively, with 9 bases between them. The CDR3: CASSFRGETQYF. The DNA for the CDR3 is TGTGCCAGCAGCTTCAGGGGAGAGACCCAGTACTTC.

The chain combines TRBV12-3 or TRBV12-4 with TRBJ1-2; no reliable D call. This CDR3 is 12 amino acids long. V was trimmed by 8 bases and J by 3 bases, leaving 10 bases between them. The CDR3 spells CASAPRDYGYTF. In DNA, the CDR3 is TGTGCCAGCGCACCCCGGGACTATGGCTACACCTTC.

The CDR3 protein is CASSFLAGVRTDTQYF. The DNA for the CDR3 is TGTGCCAGCAGCTTTCTAGCGGGGGTGCGCACAGATACGCAGTATTTT. This chain joins TRBV7-2 and TRBJ2-3; the match to TRBD2 covers 10 bases. The V and J ends lost 3 bases and 1 base, in that order; junction bases with no gene match: 4. CDR3 length: 16 amino acids. Per the germline V gene, CDR1 is SGHTA and CDR2 is FQGNSA.

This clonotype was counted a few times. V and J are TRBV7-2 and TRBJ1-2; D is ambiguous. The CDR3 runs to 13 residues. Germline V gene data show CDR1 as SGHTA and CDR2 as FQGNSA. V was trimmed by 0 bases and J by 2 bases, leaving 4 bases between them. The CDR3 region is CASSLAINYGYTF. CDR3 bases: TGTGCCAGCAGCTTAGCGATCAACTATGGCTACACCTTC.

This chain's CDR3 is CASSQGQGGAKLFF. Here the CDR3 DNA reads TGTGCCAGCAGCCAAGGACAGGGGGGCGCAAAACTGTTTTTT. The chain joins TRBV3-1 to TRBJ1-4; 9 bases fit TRBD1. In germline, CDR1 is LGHDT, CDR2 YNNKEL (reference sequence). This CDR3 is built from 14 residues. V lost 1 base and J lost 10; bases outside the gene matches: 4.

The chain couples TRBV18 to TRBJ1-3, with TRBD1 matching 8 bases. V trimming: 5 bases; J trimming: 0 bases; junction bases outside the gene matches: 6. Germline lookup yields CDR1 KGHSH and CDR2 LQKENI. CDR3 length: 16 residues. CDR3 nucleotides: TGTGCCAGCTCATCTACGGACAGGGTCTCTGGAAACACCATATATTTT. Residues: CASSSTDRVSGNTIYF.

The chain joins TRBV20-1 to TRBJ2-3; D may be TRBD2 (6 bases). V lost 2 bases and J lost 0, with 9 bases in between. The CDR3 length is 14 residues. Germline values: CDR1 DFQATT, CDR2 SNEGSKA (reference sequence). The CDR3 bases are TGCAGTGCTAGATATGCGGGAAGCACAGATACGCAGTATTTT. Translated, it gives CSARYAGSTDTQYF.

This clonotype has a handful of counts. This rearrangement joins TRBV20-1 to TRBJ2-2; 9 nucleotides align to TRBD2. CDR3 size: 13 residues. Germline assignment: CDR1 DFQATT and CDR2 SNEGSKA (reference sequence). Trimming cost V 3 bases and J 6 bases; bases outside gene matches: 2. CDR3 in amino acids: CSASPSGAGELFF. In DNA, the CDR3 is TGCAGTGCTAGTCCTAGCGGGGCCGGGGAGCTGTTTTTT.

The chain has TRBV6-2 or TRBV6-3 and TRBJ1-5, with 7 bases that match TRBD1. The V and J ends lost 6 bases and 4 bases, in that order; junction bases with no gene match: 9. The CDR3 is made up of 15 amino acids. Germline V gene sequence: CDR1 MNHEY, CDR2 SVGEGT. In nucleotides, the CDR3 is TGTGCCAGCAGAGCCCCCGGGACAGTTAATCAGCCCCAGCATTTT. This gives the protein CASRAPGTVNQPQHF.

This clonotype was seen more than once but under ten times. CDR3 nucleotide sequence: TGTGCCAGCAGCCTCGGGGGGAGGGAAGAGACCCAGTACTTC. Its translation is CASSLGGREETQYF. This sequence joins TRBV5-4 and TRBJ2-5; TRBD2 matches at 7 bases. The CDR3 contains 14 residues. CDR1 and CDR2 (germline): SGHNT, YYREEE (reference sequence). Trimming at V came to 4 bases and at J to 3 bases, leaving 6 bases not matched to a gene. The variable domain in full, completed from reference TRBV5-4 and TRBJ2-5, reads ETGVTQSPTHLIKTRGQQVTLRCSSQSGHNTVSWYQQALGQGPQFIFQYYREEENGRGNFPPRFSGLQFPNYSSELNVNALELDDSALYLCASSLGGREETQYFGPGTRLLVL.

In DNA form, the CDR3 reads TGTGCCAGCAGCTTTTGGGTAGGGGATCACGGTGAGCAGTTCTTC. Translated: CASSFWVGDHGEQFF. The chain links TRBV11-2 to TRBJ2-1, with D maybe TRBD1 (5 bases). This CDR3 spans 15 amino acids. V was trimmed by 3 bases and J by 9 bases, leaving 18 bases between them. In germline, CDR1 is SGHAT, CDR2 FQNNGV.

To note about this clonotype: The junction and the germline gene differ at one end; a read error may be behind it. CDR3 region: CTSRIGVNQNGYTF. In DNA form, the CDR3 reads TGTACCAGCAGAATAGGGGTGAATCAGAATGGCTACACCTTC. V is TRBV6-1 and J is TRBJ1-2, with a tentative D call TRBD1 (5 bases). The length of the CDR3 is 14 residues. CDR1 and CDR2 (germline): MNHNS, SASEGT.

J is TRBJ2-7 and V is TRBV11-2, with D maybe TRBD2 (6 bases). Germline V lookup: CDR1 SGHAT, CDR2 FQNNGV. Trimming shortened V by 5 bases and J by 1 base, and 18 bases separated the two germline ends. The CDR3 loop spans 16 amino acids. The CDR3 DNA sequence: TGTGCCAGCAGCCCGCAGGTAGGGAGGCGATCCTACGAGCAGTACTTC. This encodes CASSPQVGRRSYEQYF. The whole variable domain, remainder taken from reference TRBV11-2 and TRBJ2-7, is EAGVAQSPRYKIIEKRQSVAFWCNPISGHATLYWYQQILGQGPKLLIQFQNNGVVDDSQLPKDRFSAERLKGVDSTLKIQPAKLEDSAVYLCASSPQVGRRSYEQYFGPGTRLTVT.

The CDR3 DNA is TGTGCCAGCAGTACCGGGACAGGGGAAGAGACCCAGTACTTC. It encodes CASSTGTGEETQYF. The chain couples TRBV28 to TRBJ2-5; TRBD1 matches at 10 bases. V was clipped by 5 bases and J by 3 bases; unmatched bases: 3. CDR3 length: 14 residues. From germline, CDR1 is MDHEN and CDR2 SYDVKM.

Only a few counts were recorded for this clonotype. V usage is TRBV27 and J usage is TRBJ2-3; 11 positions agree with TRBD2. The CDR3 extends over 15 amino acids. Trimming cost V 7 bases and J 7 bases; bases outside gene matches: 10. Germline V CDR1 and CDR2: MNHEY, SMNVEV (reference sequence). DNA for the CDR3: TGTGCCAGCACCCCGGGACTAGCGGAAGCCAATACGCAGTATTTT. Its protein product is CASTPGLAEANTQYF.

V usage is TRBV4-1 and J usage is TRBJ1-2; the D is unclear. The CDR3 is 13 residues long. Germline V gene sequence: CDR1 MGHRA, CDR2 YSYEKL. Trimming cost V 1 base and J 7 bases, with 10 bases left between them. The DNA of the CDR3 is TGCGCCAGCAGCCAAGTGCAGGTCTCTGGCTACACCTTC. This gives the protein CASSQVQVSGYTF.

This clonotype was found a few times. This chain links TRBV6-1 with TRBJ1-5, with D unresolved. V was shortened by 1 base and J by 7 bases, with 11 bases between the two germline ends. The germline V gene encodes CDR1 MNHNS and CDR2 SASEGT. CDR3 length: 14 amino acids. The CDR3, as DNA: TGTGCCAGCAGTGAAGGGGGATCCTACCAGCCCCAGCATTTT. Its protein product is CASSEGGSYQPQHF.

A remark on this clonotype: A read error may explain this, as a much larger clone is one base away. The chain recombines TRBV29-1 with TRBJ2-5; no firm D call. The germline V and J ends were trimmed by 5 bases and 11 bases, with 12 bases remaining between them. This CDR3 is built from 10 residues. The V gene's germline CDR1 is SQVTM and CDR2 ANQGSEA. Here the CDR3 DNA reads TGCAGCGTTCAACGGAATGAGCAGTACTTC. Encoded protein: CSVQRNEQYF.

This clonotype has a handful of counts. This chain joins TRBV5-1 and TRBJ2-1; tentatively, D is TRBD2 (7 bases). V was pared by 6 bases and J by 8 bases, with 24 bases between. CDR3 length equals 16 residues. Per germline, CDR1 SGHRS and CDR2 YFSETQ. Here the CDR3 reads CASTPGGGGLLDEQFF. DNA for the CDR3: TGCGCCAGCACCCCTGGGGGCGGGGGCCTCTTGGATGAGCAGTTCTTC.

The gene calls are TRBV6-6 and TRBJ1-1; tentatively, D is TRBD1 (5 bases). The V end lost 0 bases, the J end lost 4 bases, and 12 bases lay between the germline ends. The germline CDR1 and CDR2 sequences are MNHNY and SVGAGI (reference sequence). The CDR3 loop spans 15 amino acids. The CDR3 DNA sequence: TGTGCCAGCAGTTACTCTAAGGGACTTACCACTGAAGCTTTCTTT. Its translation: CASSYSKGLTTEAFF.

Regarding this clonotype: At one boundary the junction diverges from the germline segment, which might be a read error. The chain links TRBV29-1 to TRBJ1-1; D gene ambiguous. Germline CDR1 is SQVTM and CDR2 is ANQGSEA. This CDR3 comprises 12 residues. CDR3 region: CGVTSSGTEAFF. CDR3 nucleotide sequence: TGCGGCGTGACATCCTCGGGGACTGAAGCTTTCTTT.

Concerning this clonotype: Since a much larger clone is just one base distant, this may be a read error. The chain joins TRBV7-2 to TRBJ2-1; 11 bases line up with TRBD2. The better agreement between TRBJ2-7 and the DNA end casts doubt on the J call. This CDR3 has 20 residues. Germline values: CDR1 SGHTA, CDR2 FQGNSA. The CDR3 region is CASSLPWPSGGSPSYNEQYF. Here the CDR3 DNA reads TGTGCCAGCAGCCTCCCTTGGCCTAGCGGGGGGTCCCCCTCCTACAATGAGCAGTACTTC.

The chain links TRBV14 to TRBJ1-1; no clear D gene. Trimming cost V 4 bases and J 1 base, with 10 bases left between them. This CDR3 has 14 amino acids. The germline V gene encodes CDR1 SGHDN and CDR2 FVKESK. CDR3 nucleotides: TGTGCCAGCAGCCGACTACAGCAGAACACTGAAGCTTTCTTT. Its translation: CASSRLQQNTEAFF. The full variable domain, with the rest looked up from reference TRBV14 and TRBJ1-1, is EAGVTQFPSHSVIEKGQTVTLRCDPISGHDNLYWYRRVMGKEIKFLLHFVKESKQDESGMPNNRFLAERTGGTYSTLKVQPAELEDSGVYFCASSRLQQNTEAFFGQGTRLTVV.